A single sample gave rise to the 14 T cell receptor beta chains below, sequenced in a study of shared clonotypes between healthy human individuals. Libraries were prepared by immunoSEQ multiplex PCR; TCRdb keeps only in-frame clonotypes and omits some of them. The sample consists of about 2 million clones, about 94% of them appearing once. Terminally differentiated effector memory CD45RA+ cells were excluded from the naive CD8 cells, which were CD45RO-negative and positively selected for CCR7. The sample consisted of naive CD8+ T cells sorted from blood. The source is a man aged 18 to 29 in good health.

This clone was seen just once. The chain joins TRBV6-1 to TRBJ1-2; 9 nucleotides align to TRBD1. V shed 5 bases and J 4 bases; nucleotides not matched to a gene: 2. This CDR3 is built from 13 residues. The germline CDR1 and CDR2 sequences are MNHNS and SASEGT. The CDR3 loop is CASSMTGGYGYTF. CDR3 nucleotide sequence: TGTGCCAGCAGTATGACAGGGGGCTATGGCTACACCTTC.

This clone was picked up one time. This chain links TRBV9 with TRBJ2-1; 8 bases align to TRBD2. The CDR3 sequence is 15 residues long. Germline V gene sequence: CDR1 SGDLS, CDR2 YYNGEE. V shed 4 bases and J 10 bases; nucleotides not matched to a gene: 13. The CDR3 here is CASSLPPAGESEQFF. The CDR3 bases are TGTGCCAGCAGCTTACCCCCAGCGGGAGAATCCGAGCAGTTCTTC.

V gene TRBV9 combines with J gene TRBJ2-1, with D possibly TRBD1 on 6 matching bases. Deletions cut 4 bases from V and 8 bases from J, with 19 bases between. The CDR3 consists of 15 residues. From germline, CDR1 is SGDLS and CDR2 YYNGEE. CDR3 in amino acids: CASSIGTPRGDEQFF. CDR3 DNA sequence: TGTGCCAGCAGCATTGGGACACCCCGAGGGGATGAGCAGTTCTTC.

The CDR3: CASNAILPGLGTDTQYF. The CDR3 nucleotides are TGTGCCAGCAATGCGATACTTCCGGGACTAGGCACAGATACGCAGTATTTT. V and J are TRBV13 and TRBJ2-3; 8 nucleotides match TRBD2. V was clipped by 7 bases and J by 1 base; unmatched bases: 13. The CDR3 has 17 amino acids. Germline V CDR1 and CDR2: PRHDT, FYEKMQ (reference sequence).

V usage is TRBV12-5 and J usage is TRBJ2-1; D remains unclear. Per germline, CDR1 LGHNT and CDR2 FRNRAP. Trimming left V 7 bases short and J 5 bases short, with 12 bases between. The CDR3 spans 13 residues. CDR3 protein: CASAINFHNEQFF. In DNA, the CDR3 is TGTGCTAGTGCCATAAACTTTCACAATGAGCAGTTCTTC.

The chain employs TRBV6-5 and TRBJ1-1, with D unresolved. The CDR3 consists of 13 residues. V was pared by 4 bases and J by 1 base, with 7 bases between. Germline V CDR1 and CDR2: MNHEY, SVGAGI. The CDR3 DNA sequence: TGTGCCAGCAGTTCGGATTGGAACACTGAAGCTTTCTTT. Encoded protein: CASSSDWNTEAFF.

A word on this clone: The sample carries other DNA sequences with the same CDR3. This sequence joins TRBV6-1 and TRBJ2-7, with 9 nucleotides matching TRBD2. Looked up from germline, CDR1 is MNHNS and CDR2 is SASEGT. V was clipped by 0 bases and J by 3 bases; unmatched bases: 0. This CDR3 is 14 amino acids long. CDR3 in DNA: TGTGCCAGCAGTGAAGCGCGGGGGGGCTACGAGCAGTACTTC. As protein: CASSEARGGYEQYF.

This clone showed up just once. The rearrangement links TRBV7-9 to TRBJ2-1; weak D call: TRBD1 (5 bases). V dropped 4 bases and J dropped 10 bases, with 11 bases sitting between them. The CDR3 contains 12 residues. CDR1 SEHNR and CDR2 FQNEAQ come from the germline V gene (reference sequence). The CDR3 DNA sequence: TGTGCCAGCAGCTGGCAGGGTGACGAGCAGTTCTTC. Translation: CASSWQGDEQFF.

The chain couples TRBV5-6 to TRBJ2-7; a possible D gene is TRBD2 (6 bases). Per germline, CDR1 SGHDT and CDR2 YYEEEE. CDR3 length: 15 residues. V gave up 6 bases and J gave up 4 bases, with 20 bases separating them. CDR3 sequence (DNA): TGTGCCAGCACCTACGATTCAGCTAGCGCTTACGAGCAGTACTTC. It specifies CASTYDSASAYEQYF.

J is TRBJ2-2 and V is TRBV7-2, with D perhaps matching TRBD2 (5 bases). The germline CDR1 and CDR2 sequences are SGHTA and FQGNSA. The ends were cut back, 1 base at V and 0 bases at J, with 9 bases in the middle. This CDR3 comprises 16 residues. The DNA of the CDR3 is TGTGCCAGCAGCTTAGGGTACGGGGCGAACACCGGGGAGCTGTTTTTT. Amino acid sequence: CASSLGYGANTGELFF.

This chain connects TRBV30 to TRBJ2-7, with D uncertain. The CDR3 length is 13 residues. Trimming took 1 base from V and 4 from J, leaving 11 bases between them. Germline CDR1 and CDR2: GTSNPN and SVGIG (reference sequence). CDR3 region: CAWSEMMMYEQYF. CDR3 in DNA: TGTGCCTGGAGTGAGATGATGATGTACGAGCAGTACTTC.

This clone was counted a single time. The V gene is TRBV6-6, the J gene TRBJ1-5, with unresolved D. V lost 0 bases, J lost 0 bases, and 9 bases lay in between. The CDR3 extends over 16 amino acids. Per germline, CDR1 MNHNY and CDR2 SVGAGI (reference sequence). CDR3 in amino acids: CASSYSISASNQPQHF. DNA for the CDR3: TGTGCCAGCAGTTACTCGATTTCAGCTAGCAATCAGCCCCAGCATTTT.

The rearrangement joins TRBV4-3 to TRBJ1-2; tentatively, D is TRBD1 (5 bases). Germline V gives CDR1 LGHNA, CDR2 YSLEER. The CDR3 contains 14 residues. Trimming removed 4 bases at V and 5 bases at J, with 14 bases between. As DNA, the CDR3 is TGCGCCAGCAGCCCCTCGGCGGGGGGGTATGGCTACACCTTC. Its protein is CASSPSAGGYGYTF.

This clone was recorded only once. V and J are TRBV12-5 and TRBJ1-6; D possibly corresponds to TRBD1 (6 bases). The ends were cut back, 0 bases at V and 4 bases at J, with 13 bases in the middle. The CDR3 loop spans 17 amino acids. Germline V lookup: CDR1 LGHNT, CDR2 FRNRAP. In DNA form, the CDR3 reads TGTGCTAGTGGTTTGGTATTGAGGGACATATATAATTCACCCCTCCACTTT. It translates to CASGLVLRDIYNSPLHF.